These T cell receptor beta chains were read from a single sample in a study of OX40 agonist ivuxolimab in advanced cancers. Using immunoSEQ multiplex PCR, the repertoire was profiled, and TCRdb retains in-frame clones only, with some absent. The profile shows some 70,000 clones, 65% to 90% of them singletons. The source was CD4+ or CD8+ T cells sorted from blood, collected in a trial of the OX40 agonist ivuxolimab. The receptors shown here come from an adult with an advanced solid tumor such as melanoma, head and neck, liver or kidney cancer. Both conserved end residues are part of each CDR3. A D gene is named only where the DNA matches it firmly. Only part of the rows carry a size: once, few, many, or a class if the clone is expanded.

v_gene	j_gene	d_gene	abundance	CDR3nt	CDR3aa
TRBV28	TRBJ2-7	TRBD1	NA	TGTGCCAGCCGTCCAGGGGGCAGGGGCGAGCAGTACTTC	CASRPGGRGEQYF
TRBV30	TRBJ2-1	TRBD2	NA	TGTGCCTGGAGCCCCAGGCTAGCGGGAGGGCAGTCCTACAATGAGCAGTTCTTC	CAWSPRLAGGQSYNEQFF
TRBV7-2	TRBJ2-2	TRBD2	NA	TGTGCCAGCAGACTAACGGGACTAGCGGGAGGCACCGGGGAGCTGTTTTTT	CASRLTGLAGGTGELFF
TRBV7-2	TRBJ2-5	NA	NA	TGTGCCAGCAGCGCCGATGGGGGGTCGGAGACCCAGTACTTC	CASSADGGSETQYF
TRBV6-5	TRBJ2-7	TRBD1	NA	TGTGCCAGCAGAAGGACAGGGGGGGTGCAGTACTTC	CASRRTGGVQYF
TRBV18	TRBJ1-1	TRBD1	NA	TGTGCCAGCTCACCCCCCGGGACAGGGAACACTGAAGCTTTCTTT	CASSPPGTGNTEAFF
TRBV6-5	TRBJ1-5	TRBD1	NA	TGTGCCAGCAGAGGGACAGGGGGCAATCAGCCCCAGCATTTT	CASRGTGGNQPQHF
TRBV5-6	TRBJ1-6	NA	NA	TGTGCCAGCAGCTTGGTAGGGTTCGATTCACCCCTCCACTTT	CASSLVGFDSPLHF
TRBV9	TRBJ2-1	TRBD1	NA	TGTGCCAGCAGCGTTTCTTACAGGGGGAATGAGCAGTTCTTC	CASSVSYRGNEQFF
TRBV7-2	TRBJ2-5	NA	NA	TGTGCCAGCAGCTTAGCGCTAAGAGGAGAGGAGACCCAGTACTTC	CASSLALRGEETQYF
TRBV6-6	TRBJ1-1	TRBD1	NA	TGTGCCAGCAGCGACGGGACAGGCCTCGGGAGGGCTTTCTTT	CASSDGTGLGRAFF
TRBV7-9	TRBJ1-1	NA	once	TGTGCCAGCAGCCCTACGACGGTGAGCACTGAAGCTTTCTTT	CASSPTTVSTEAFF
TRBV5-4	TRBJ1-4	NA	NA	TGTGCCAGCAGCTTGTCTGCAGGCGCGGGGAATGAAAAACTGTTTTTT	CASSLSAGAGNEKLFF
TRBV7-2	TRBJ2-3	NA	NA	TGTGCCAGCACCACTATGGTTTTAGGGATAAATACGCAGTATTTT	CASTTMVLGINTQYF
TRBV29-1	TRBJ2-7	TRBD2	once	TGCAGCGTCCGGACTAGCGGCTCCCTTCACTACGAGCAGTACTTC	CSVRTSGSLHYEQYF
TRBV29-1	TRBJ2-1	NA	NA	TGCAGCGTGAGCCTTTCCCCGAGAAATGAGCAGTTCTTC	CSVSLSPRNEQFF
TRBV5-1	TRBJ1-1	NA	NA	TGCGCCAGCAGCTTGGAAGCGACCATGAACACTGAAGCTTTCTTT	CASSLEATMNTEAFF
TRBV29-1	TRBJ2-6	NA	NA	TGCAGCGTTGGAGAAGGGTCTGGGGCCAACGTCCTGACTTTC	CSVGEGSGANVLTF
TRBV5-5	TRBJ2-7	NA	NA	TGTGCCAGCGGGTCCCTGCCGCCGGGACACGGATCCTACGAGCAGTACTTC	CASGSLPPGHGSYEQYF
TRBV15	TRBJ2-6	NA	NA	TGTGCCACCAGCACCACACAGCTACTCTCTGGGGCCAACGTCCTGACTTTC	CATSTTQLLSGANVLTF
TRBV9	TRBJ2-1	TRBD2	once	TGTGCCAGCAGCGTAGCTGGGACTAGCGGGAGGGGCGACAATGAGCAGTTCTTC	CASSVAGTSGRGDNEQFF
TRBV19	TRBJ1-4	NA	few	TGTGCCAGTAGTATCCGGCAGAATGAAAAACTGTTTTTT	CASSIRQNEKLFF
TRBV10-3	TRBJ1-1	TRBD1	NA	TGTGCCTCCTCCGGGACAGGGTCGAACACTGAAGCTTTCTTT	CASSGTGSNTEAFF
TRBV7-2	TRBJ2-7	TRBD1	once	TGTGCCAGCAGCCTAACAAAAACCGGGACAGAGAACTTC	CASSLTKTGTENF
TRBV21-1	TRBJ2-5	NA	once	TGTGCCAGCAGCAAACAAGGGGCGGGAACGGAGGAGACCCAGTACTTC	CASSKQGAGTEETQYF
TRBV7-6	TRBJ1-5	NA	few	TGTGCCAGCAGCTTAGACAGGGCCAATCAGCCCCAGCATTTT	CASSLDRANQPQHF
TRBV9	TRBJ2-4	TRBD1	NA	TGTGCCAGCAGCGCGACCGGGACAGGGACCCACAAAAACATTCAGTACTTC	CASSATGTGTHKNIQYF
TRBV6-4	TRBJ1-1	NA	NA	TGTGCCAGCAGTGACTCGACGGGTATCGGCGGAAGGGCTTTCTTT	CASSDSTGIGGRAFF
TRBV9	TRBJ1-3	NA	NA	TGTGCCAGCAGCTCCCTCATCTCTGGAAACACCATATATTTT	CASSSLISGNTIYF
TRBV6-6	TRBJ2-7	NA	NA	TGTGCCAGCAGTTACTCGGACGAAGGCTACGAGCAGTACTTC	CASSYSDEGYEQYF
TRBV11-2	TRBJ1-5	NA	once	TGTGCCAGCAGCCCCACCCGGGGTGTGGCCCAGCATTTT	CASSPTRGVAQHF
TRBV4-3	TRBJ1-6	NA	few	TGCGCCAGCAGCCAAGAAAGGTCCTCGACTTCACCCCTCCACTTT	CASSQERSSTSPLHF
TRBV9	TRBJ2-5	TRBD2	NA	TGTGCCAGCAGCCGGCGGGGGGCGCAAGAGACCCAGTACTTC	CASSRRGAQETQYF
TRBV5-1	TRBJ1-5	NA	few	TGCGCCAGCAGCTTGGACGGAGTTAGCAATCAGCCCCAGCATTTT	CASSLDGVSNQPQHF
TRBV6-1	TRBJ2-2	TRBD2	NA	TGTGCCAGCAGTGATGAAAACGGACTAGCGGGGGGTGGCACCGGGGAGCTGTTTTTT	CASSDENGLAGGGTGELFF
TRBV29-1	TRBJ2-5	NA	NA	TGCAGCGTTCGAACTGGACGCGTCCAAGAGACCCAGTACTTC	CSVRTGRVQETQYF
TRBV11-1	TRBJ2-3	TRBD2	NA	TGTGCCAGCAGCTTAAGGGTAGCGGGGTTCACAGATACGCAGTATTTT	CASSLRVAGFTDTQYF
TRBV6-5	TRBJ1-1	TRBD1	NA	TGTGCCAGCAACACCGGGGGCAGGGGGTCCTCCGAAGCTTTCTTT	CASNTGGRGSSEAFF
TRBV10-3	TRBJ2-5	TRBD1	NA	TGTGCCATCCGTTCCGGGACAGGGGAAGAGACCCAGTACTTC	CAIRSGTGEETQYF
TRBV7-2	TRBJ2-5	TRBD2	NA	TGTGCCAGCAGCTTAGGCGGGGGTCCCCAAGAGACCCAGTACTTC	CASSLGGGPQETQYF
TRBV4-1	TRBJ2-1	NA	NA	TGCGCCAGCAGCCCGGGGCTAGCGCGCTACAATGAGCAGTTCTTC	CASSPGLARYNEQFF
TRBV7-2	TRBJ1-5	NA	few	TGTGCCAGCAGCTTCTTGGCAGGGGAGGCTCAGCCCCAGCATTTT	CASSFLAGEAQPQHF
TRBV30	TRBJ1-5	NA	NA	TGTGCCTGGAGTTCTGACCGGAATCAGCCCCAGCATTTT	CAWSSDRNQPQHF
TRBV5-1	TRBJ1-1	NA	once	TGCGCCAGCAGCTTGGCCTTTGGGCAGGTAACTGAAGCTTTCTTT	CASSLAFGQVTEAFF
TRBV7-2	TRBJ2-2	NA	NA	TGTGCCAGCAGCCCTACGAGACAGACCGGGGAGCTGTTTTTT	CASSPTRQTGELFF
TRBV28	TRBJ2-2	NA	once	TGTGCCAGCATCGTTGGCCGGTCACACGGGGAGCTGTTTTTT	CASIVGRSHGELFF
TRBV6-1	TRBJ1-3	NA	NA	TGTGCCAGCCATTCCTCTGGAAACACCATATATTTT	CASHSSGNTIYF
TRBV29-1	TRBJ1-4	TRBD1	NA	TGCAGCGTCCTAACAGGGGCGTCTGGAGGTGAAAAACTGTTTTTT	CSVLTGASGGEKLFF
TRBV27	TRBJ2-5	TRBD1	NA	TGTGCCAGCAGCCTTATACCGGGACAGGGGGAAGAGACCCAGTACTTC	CASSLIPGQGEETQYF